What follows are 23 T cell receptor beta chains derived from one specimen sequenced in a study of human T cells and chemical hapten exposure. TCRdb used MiXCR to reprocess the RACE reads, holding one entry per CDR3 protein. The sample lists just over 350,000 distinct CDR3 sequences, over 6% occurring once. Time point meaning: patch test 2, 6 weeks after DPC sensitization. Specified treatment: therapeutic diphenylcyclopropenone sensitization with weekly scalp DPC. Here the sequenced sample was whole blood, taken in connection with sensitization to the hapten diphenylcyclopropenone (DPC). The receptors originated from a woman younger than 35 with alopecia areata. Some clones in this sample may be carry-over from other donors' samples.

This clonotype was observed at least ten times. The V call is TRBV20-1, the J call TRBJ2-3; D not resolved. CDR3 length: 15 residues. Germline V gene data show CDR1 as DFQATT and CDR2 as SNEGSKA (reference sequence). Trimming removed 0 bases at V and 1 base at J, with 11 bases between. The DNA for the CDR3 is TGCAGTGCTAGAGATCCCCTAGGCGGCACAGATACGCAGTATTTT. Its translation is CSARDPLGGTDTQYF.

This clonotype was seen only a few times. J is TRBJ1-2 and V is TRBV21-1; the table gives TRBD1 as D, unverified against the DNA. TRBV21-1 is a pseudogene. This CDR3 spans 14 amino acids. CDR3 sequence reads: CASGGTGVNYGYTF. For the CDR3, the DNA is TGTGCCAGCGGAGGGACAGGGGTTAACTATGGCTACACCTTC.

This clonotype was detected many times. This sequence joins TRBV18 and TRBJ1-6, with D unresolved. Trimming cost V 0 bases and J 0 bases, with 9 bases left between them. CDR3 length equals 17 residues. Germline V gives CDR1 KGHSH, CDR2 LQKENI. CDR3 residues: CASSPPNDRSYNSPLHF. The CDR3, as DNA: TGTGCCAGCTCACCACCAAATGATCGCTCCTATAATTCACCCCTCCACTTT.

This clonotype has a count of ten or more. The genes are TRBV27 and TRBJ1-4; possible D gene TRBD1, 6 bases. The CDR3 extends over 15 amino acids. The V end lost 0 bases, the J end lost 8 bases, and 13 bases lay between the germline ends. Germline CDR1 MNHEY, CDR2 SMNVEV (reference sequence). CDR3 protein: CASSLSWGPGEKLFF. In nucleotides, the CDR3 is TGTGCCAGCAGTTTATCTTGGGGGCCCGGGGAAAAACTGTTTTTT.

In its sample, this clonotype was seen many times. V usage is TRBV20-1 and J usage is TRBJ1-1; no firm D call. The germline V gene encodes CDR1 DFQATT and CDR2 SNEGSKA (reference sequence). There are 12 residues in the CDR3. V shed 3 bases and J shed 8 bases, with 13 bases lying between them. CDR3 sequence: CSASRDETEAFF. CDR3 bases: TGCAGTGCTAGCAGAGACGAGACAGAAGCTTTCTTT.

The chain couples TRBV3-1 to TRBJ2-1; 11 bases line up with TRBD2. There are 14 residues in the CDR3. Trimming took 6 bases from V and 5 from J; bases not matched to a gene: 3. CDR1 is LGHDT, CDR2 YNNKEL, per germline (reference sequence). CDR3 amino acids: CASRASGGNNEQFF. The CDR3 bases are TGTGCCAGCAGGGCTAGCGGGGGGAACAATGAGCAGTTCTTC.

This clonotype was seen many times. V gene TRBV3-1 combines with J gene TRBJ2-7; D ambiguous. V was clipped by 0 bases and J by 5 bases, with 2 bases between them. CDR3 length: 11 residues. Germline CDR1 is LGHDT and CDR2 is YNNKEL (reference sequence). CDR3 loop: CASSQDDEQYF. In DNA, the CDR3 is TGTGCCAGCAGCCAAGATGACGAGCAGTACTTC.

Only a few counts were recorded for this clonotype. The chain recombines TRBV9 with TRBJ2-3, with 10 positions matching TRBD2. Losses at the gene ends were 1 base for V and 1 base for J; bases not matched to a gene: 3. The CDR3 is 16 amino acids. Germline assignment: CDR1 SGDLS and CDR2 YYNGEE. DNA for the CDR3: TGTGCCAGCAGCGTAAGCGGGGGGGTCGGCACAGATACGCAGTATTTT. Protein: CASSVSGGVGTDTQYF.

V and J are TRBV5-1 and TRBJ1-6, with TRBD1 identical over 8 bases. This CDR3 comprises 15 residues. V shed 0 bases, J shed 9 bases, and the junction held 5 bases outside the gene matches. The germline V gene has CDR1 SGHRS and CDR2 YFSETQ. The CDR3 here is CASSLAGQVVSPLHF. For the CDR3, the DNA is TGCGCCAGCAGCTTGGCGGGACAGGTGGTTTCACCCCTCCACTTT.

This sequence joins TRBV27 and TRBJ2-1, with a possible D match to TRBD2 (5 bases). The CDR3 is made up of 15 amino acids. Trimming left V 5 bases short and J 2 bases short, with 13 bases between. Germline CDR1 reads MNHEY; CDR2 reads SMNVEV (reference sequence). CDR3 loop: CASSPNAGTYNEQFF. Written as DNA, the CDR3 is TGTGCCAGCAGTCCCAACGCCGGGACCTACAATGAGCAGTTCTTC.

This clonotype occurred many times. V gene TRBV12-3 or TRBV12-4 combines with J gene TRBJ1-2; 7 nucleotides match TRBD1. V lost 7 bases, J lost 4 bases, and 9 bases stayed unmatched. The CDR3 consists of 14 residues. The CDR3 here is CASKAPGQIYGYTF. DNA of the CDR3: TGTGCCAGCAAGGCTCCGGGACAGATCTATGGCTACACCTTC.

This clonotype was observed a handful of times. The rearrangement joins TRBV20-1 to TRBJ2-4; D may match TRBD1 or TRBD2 (6 bases each). The ends were cut back, 1 base at V and 8 bases at J, with 15 bases in the middle. The CDR3 runs to 14 residues. Germline V gene lookup returns CDR1 DFQATT and CDR2 SNEGSKA (reference sequence). The CDR3 loop reads CSARVLGGPDIQYF. The CDR3 coding sequence is TGCAGTGCTAGAGTTTTAGGGGGGCCGGACATTCAGTACTTC.

This chain uses TRBV5-1 with TRBJ2-1; 7 nucleotides line up with TRBD1. The CDR3 contains 15 residues. The ends lost 3 bases at V and 7 bases at J; junction bases unmatched: 10. CDR1 and CDR2 from the germline V gene are SGHRS and YFSETQ. The CDR3 sequence: CASSWAPGQLNEQFF. The CDR3, as DNA: TGCGCCAGCAGCTGGGCACCGGGACAGCTAAATGAGCAGTTCTTC.

The CDR3 is CASRLGAGGLNTEAFF. CDR3 sequence (DNA): TGTGCCAGCAGGCTAGGGGCAGGGGGGTTGAACACTGAAGCTTTCTTT. The chain carries TRBV7-2 and TRBJ1-1; TRBD1 agrees at 7 bases. V dropped 6 bases and J dropped 0; count of bases not matched to a gene: 10. CDR1 SGHTA and CDR2 FQGNSA come from the germline V gene. The CDR3 loop spans 16 amino acids. Drawing the rest from reference TRBV7-2 and TRBJ1-1, the complete variable domain is GAGVSQSPSNKVTEKGKDVELRCDPISGHTALYWYRQSLGQGLEFLIYFQGNSAPDKSGLPSDRFSAERTGGSVSTLTIQRTQQEDSAVYLCASRLGAGGLNTEAFFGQGTRLTVV.

In the case of this clonotype: This sequence may be a read error, since a much larger clone differs from it by one base. The V gene is TRBV27, the J gene TRBJ2-3; TRBD1 aligns across 12 bases. V shed 5 bases and J 4 bases; nucleotides not matched to a gene: 4. Germline lookup yields CDR1 MNHEY and CDR2 SMNVEV (reference sequence). This CDR3 spans 15 amino acids. CDR3 sequence (DNA): TGTGCCAGCAGTACCGGGACAGGGGGCGCAGATACGCAGTATTTT. Its translation is CASSTGTGGADTQYF.

Points on this clonotype: Relative to the germline gene, one junction end is altered; a read error may explain this. V is TRBV7-7 and J is TRBJ2-3; D is undetermined. Germline V gene data show CDR1 as SSHAT and CDR2 as FNYEAQ (reference sequence). The CDR3 covers 15 residues. CDR3 nucleotides: TGTGCTAGCAGCCGCACTGCCTCTAGCACAGATACGCAGTATTTT. This gives the protein CASSRTASSTDTQYF.

The sample holds a few counts of this clonotype. The chain uses TRBV27 and TRBJ1-2; unclear D gene. The CDR3 contains 13 residues. The germline gives CDR1 MNHEY, CDR2 SMNVEV (reference sequence). V lost 4 bases to trimming and J lost 4 bases, with 10 bases between them. The CDR3 nucleotides read TGTGCCAGCAGTTCCCTTCCAACCTATGGCTACACCTTC. It translates to CASSSLPTYGYTF.

This clonotype was observed at least ten times. The J gene is TRBJ1-2, the V gene TRBV12-3 or TRBV12-4; D may be TRBD1 (5 bases). This CDR3 contains 12 residues. V lost 1 base and J 6 bases, leaving 6 bases between the germline ends. CDR3 sequence reads: CASSLGGNGYTF. The CDR3 DNA sequence: TGTGCCAGCAGTTTAGGGGGGAATGGCTACACCTTC.

This clonotype has a handful of counts. The chain joins TRBV6-5 to TRBJ2-4; unclear D gene. V was trimmed by 10 bases and J by 0 bases, leaving 13 bases between them. There are 14 residues in the CDR3. The germline CDR1 and CDR2 sequences are MNHEY and SVGAGI. The DNA for the CDR3 is TGTGCCACGCACGGAATACTAGCCAAAAACATTCAGTACTTC. This encodes CATHGILAKNIQYF.

This clonotype was counted only a few times. This sequence joins TRBV10-3 and TRBJ2-3, with a possible D match to TRBD1 (6 bases). The V gene's germline CDR1 is ENHRY and CDR2 SYGVKD. Deletions cut 6 bases from V and 3 bases from J, with 16 bases between. The CDR3 runs 15 residues. CDR3 nucleotide sequence: TGTGCCATCAGCGCCCAGGGGTGGGGTACAGATACGCAGTATTTT. It is translated as CAISAQGWGTDTQYF.

A few counts support this clonotype. The gene calls are TRBV28 and TRBJ2-1; 7 bases align to TRBD2. CDR1 MDHEN and CDR2 SYDVKM come from the germline V gene. The V gene end was trimmed by 3 bases and the J gene end by 4 bases; junction bases not matched to a gene: 6. The CDR3 has 15 amino acids. CDR3 sequence reads: CASSLGLAAYNEQFF. As DNA, the CDR3 is TGTGCCAGCAGTTTGGGGCTAGCGGCATACAATGAGCAGTTCTTC. Full variable domain (outside the CDR3, taken from reference TRBV28 and TRBJ2-1): DVKVTQSSRYLVKRTGEKVFLECVQDMDHENMFWYRQDPGLGLRLIYFSYDVKMKEKGDIPEGYSVSREKKERFSLILESASTNQTSMYLCASSLGLAAYNEQFFGPGTRLTVL.

A few counts support this clonotype. V gene TRBV7-8 combines with J gene TRBJ2-5; 8 bases agree with TRBD2. CDR1 SGHVS and CDR2 FQNEAQ come from the germline V gene. The CDR3 consists of 18 residues. V lost 3 bases and J lost 5; bases outside the gene matches: 17. The CDR3 spells CASSFQLREGTRFETQYF. DNA for the CDR3: TGTGCCAGCAGCTTTCAACTCCGAGAGGGGACTAGGTTTGAGACCCAGTACTTC.

This clonotype was recorded at least ten times. The CDR3 DNA reads TGTGCCAGCAGTTCTTTGCGGGCGAGAGAAAAACTGTTTTTT. This gives the protein CASSSLRAREKLFF. This chain uses TRBV27 with TRBJ1-4, with D unresolved. The germline V gene has CDR1 MNHEY and CDR2 SMNVEV (reference sequence). V was clipped by 4 bases and J by 8 bases, with 14 bases between them. The CDR3 runs to 14 residues. Supplemented by reference TRBV27 and TRBJ1-4, the full variable domain reads EAQVTQNPRYLITVTGKKLTVTCSQNMNHEYMSWYRQDPGLGLRQIYYSMNVEVTDKGDVPEGYKVSRKEKRNFPLILESPSPNQTSLYFCASSSLRAREKLFFGSGTQLSVL.